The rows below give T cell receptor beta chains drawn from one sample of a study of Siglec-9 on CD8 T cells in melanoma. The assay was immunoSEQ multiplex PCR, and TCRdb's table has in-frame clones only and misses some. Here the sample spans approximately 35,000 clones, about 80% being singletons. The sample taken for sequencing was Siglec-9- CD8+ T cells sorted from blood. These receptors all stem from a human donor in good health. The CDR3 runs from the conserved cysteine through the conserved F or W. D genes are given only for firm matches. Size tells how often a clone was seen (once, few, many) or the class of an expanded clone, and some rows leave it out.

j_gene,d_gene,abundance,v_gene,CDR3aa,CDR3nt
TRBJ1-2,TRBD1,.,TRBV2,CASSEWGQGDEDGYTF,TGTGCCAGCAGTGAATGGGGACAGGGGGACGAGGATGGCTACACCTTC
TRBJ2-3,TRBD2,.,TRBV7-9,CASRPKLAEASTDTQYF,TGTGCCAGCAGACCAAAACTAGCGGAGGCTAGCACAGATACGCAGTATTTT
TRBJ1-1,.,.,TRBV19,CASRYGVNTEAFF,TGTGCCAGTAGATATGGGGTGAACACTGAAGCTTTCTTT
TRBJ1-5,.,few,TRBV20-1,CSAGGQPQHF,TGCAGTGCTGGCGGGCAGCCCCAGCATTTT
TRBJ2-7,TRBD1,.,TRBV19,CASSWAWDRDTYEQYF,TGTGCCAGTAGTTGGGCGTGGGACAGGGACACCTACGAGCAGTACTTC
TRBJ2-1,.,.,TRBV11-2,CASSFRDGDWDEQFF,TGTGCCAGCAGCTTTAGAGACGGCGACTGGGATGAGCAGTTCTTC
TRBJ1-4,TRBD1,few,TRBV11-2,CASSLAIQGAWEKLFF,TGTGCCAGCAGCTTAGCGATCCAGGGGGCATGGGAAAAACTGTTTTTT
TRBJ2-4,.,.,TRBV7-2,CASSSGGLNNIQYF,TGTGCCAGCAGCTCGGGTGGGCTTAACAACATTCAGTACTTC
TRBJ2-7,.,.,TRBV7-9,CASSSGGRGEQYF,TGTGCCAGCAGCTCCGGGGGCCGGGGCGAGCAGTACTTC
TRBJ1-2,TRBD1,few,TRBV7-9,CASSTGQGGNGYTF,TGTGCCAGCAGTACAGGACAGGGTGGCAATGGCTACACCTTC
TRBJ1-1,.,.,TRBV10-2,CASSTGGTEAFF,TGCGCCAGCAGTACAGGAGGCACTGAAGCTTTCTTT
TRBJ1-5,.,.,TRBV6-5,CASSTSAGQPQHF,TGTGCCAGCAGTACCTCGGCAGGTCAGCCCCAGCATTTT
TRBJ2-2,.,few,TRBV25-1,CASSGGTEIHTGELFF,TGTGCCAGCAGTGGGGGGACGGAGATTCACACCGGGGAGCTGTTTTTT
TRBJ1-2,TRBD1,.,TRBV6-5,CASSPDREPNYGYTF,TGTGCCAGCAGCCCCGACAGGGAGCCCAACTATGGCTACACCTTC
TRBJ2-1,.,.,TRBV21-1,CASSHLIVLVQYNEQFF,TGTGCCAGCAGCCATCTTATAGTTTTGGTACAGTACAATGAGCAGTTCTTC
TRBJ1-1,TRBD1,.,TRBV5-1,CASSLAKGADTEAFF,TGCGCCAGCAGCTTGGCGAAGGGGGCGGACACTGAAGCTTTCTTT
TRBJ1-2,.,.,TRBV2,CASRGQRTFYGYTF,TGTGCCAGCAGGGGCCAAAGGACTTTTTATGGCTACACCTTC
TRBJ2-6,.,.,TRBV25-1,CASSLGRGLAGANVLTF,TGTGCCAGCAGTCTAGGTCGAGGGCTGGCTGGGGCCAACGTCCTGACTTTC
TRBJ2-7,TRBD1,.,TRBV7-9,CASSSRDSYYEQYF,TGTGCCAGCAGCTCCCGGGACAGTTACTACGAGCAGTACTTC
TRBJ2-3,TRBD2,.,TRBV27,CASSKGASGSTDTQYF,TGTGCCAGCAGTAAAGGGGCTAGCGGGAGCACAGATACGCAGTATTTT